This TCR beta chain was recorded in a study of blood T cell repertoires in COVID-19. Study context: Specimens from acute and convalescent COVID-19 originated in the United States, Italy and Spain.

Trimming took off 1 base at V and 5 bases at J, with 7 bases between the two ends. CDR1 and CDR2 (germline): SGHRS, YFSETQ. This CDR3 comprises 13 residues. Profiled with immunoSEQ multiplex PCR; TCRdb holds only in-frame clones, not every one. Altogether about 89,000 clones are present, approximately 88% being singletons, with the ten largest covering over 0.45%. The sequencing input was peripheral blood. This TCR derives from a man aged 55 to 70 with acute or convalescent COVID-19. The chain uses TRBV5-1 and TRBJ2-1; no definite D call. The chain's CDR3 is CASSLWRNNEQFF. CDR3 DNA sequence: TGCGCCAGCAGCTTGTGGCGGAACAATGAGCAGTTCTTC. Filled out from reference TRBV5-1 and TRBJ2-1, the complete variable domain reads KAGVTQTPRYLIKTRGQQVTLSCSPISGHRSVSWYQQTPGQGLQFLFEYFSETQRNKGNFPGRFSGRQFSNSRSEMNVSTLELGDSALYLCASSLWRNNEQFFGPGTRLTVL.